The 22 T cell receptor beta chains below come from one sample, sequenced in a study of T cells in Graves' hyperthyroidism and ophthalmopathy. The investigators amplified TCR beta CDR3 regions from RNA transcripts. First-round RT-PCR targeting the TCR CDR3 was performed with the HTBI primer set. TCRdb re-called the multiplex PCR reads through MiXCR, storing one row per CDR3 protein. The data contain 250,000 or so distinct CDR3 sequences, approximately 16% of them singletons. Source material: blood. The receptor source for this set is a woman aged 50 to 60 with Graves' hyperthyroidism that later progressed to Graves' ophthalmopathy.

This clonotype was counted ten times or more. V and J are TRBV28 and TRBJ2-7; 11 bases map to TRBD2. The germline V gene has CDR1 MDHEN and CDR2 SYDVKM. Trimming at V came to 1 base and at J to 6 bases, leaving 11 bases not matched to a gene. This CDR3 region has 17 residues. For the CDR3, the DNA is TGTGCCAGCAGTTTATACGTTGCGGCTAGCGGGAGGATCGAGCAGTACTTC. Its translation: CASSLYVAASGRIEQYF. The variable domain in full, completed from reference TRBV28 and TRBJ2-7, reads DVKVTQSSRYLVKRTGEKVFLECVQDMDHENMFWYRQDPGLGLRLIYFSYDVKMKEKGDIPEGYSVSREKKERFSLILESASTNQTSMYLCASSLYVAASGRIEQYFGPGTRLTVT.

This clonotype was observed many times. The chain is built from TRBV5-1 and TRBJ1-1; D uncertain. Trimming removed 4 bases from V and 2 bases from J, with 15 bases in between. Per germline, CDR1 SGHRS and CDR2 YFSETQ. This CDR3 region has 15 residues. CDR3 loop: CASSGAWGANTEAFF. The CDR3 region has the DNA TGCGCCAGCAGCGGAGCATGGGGTGCAAACACTGAAGCTTTCTTT. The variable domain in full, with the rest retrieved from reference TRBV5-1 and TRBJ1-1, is KAGVTQTPRYLIKTRGQQVTLSCSPISGHRSVSWYQQTPGQGLQFLFEYFSETQRNKGNFPGRFSGRQFSNSRSEMNVSTLELGDSALYLCASSGAWGANTEAFFGQGTRLTVV.

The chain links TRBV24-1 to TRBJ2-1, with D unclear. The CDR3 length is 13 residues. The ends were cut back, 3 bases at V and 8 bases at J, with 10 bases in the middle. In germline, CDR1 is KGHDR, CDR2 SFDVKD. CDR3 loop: CATSDDPSDEQFF. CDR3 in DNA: TGTGCCACCAGTGATGACCCCTCGGATGAGCAGTTCTTC.

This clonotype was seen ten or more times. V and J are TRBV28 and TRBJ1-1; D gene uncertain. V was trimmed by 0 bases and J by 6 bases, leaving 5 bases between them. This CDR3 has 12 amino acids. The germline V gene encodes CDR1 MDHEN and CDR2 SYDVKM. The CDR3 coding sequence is TGTGCCAGCAGTTTATGGCCAGCTGAAGCTTTCTTT. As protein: CASSLWPAEAFF.

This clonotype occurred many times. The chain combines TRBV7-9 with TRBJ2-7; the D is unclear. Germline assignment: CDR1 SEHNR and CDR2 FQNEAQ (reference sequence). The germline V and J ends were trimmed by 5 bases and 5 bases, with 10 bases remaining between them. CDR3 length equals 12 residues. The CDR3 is CASSRSYHEQYF. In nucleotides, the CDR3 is TGTGCCAGCAGCCGTAGCTATCACGAGCAGTACTTC. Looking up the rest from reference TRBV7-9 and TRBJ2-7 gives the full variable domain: DTGVSQNPRHKITKRGQNVTFRCDPISEHNRLYWYRQTLGQGPEFLTYFQNEAQLEKSRLLSDRFSAERPKGSFSTLEIQRTEQGDSAMYLCASSRSYHEQYFGPGTRLTVT.

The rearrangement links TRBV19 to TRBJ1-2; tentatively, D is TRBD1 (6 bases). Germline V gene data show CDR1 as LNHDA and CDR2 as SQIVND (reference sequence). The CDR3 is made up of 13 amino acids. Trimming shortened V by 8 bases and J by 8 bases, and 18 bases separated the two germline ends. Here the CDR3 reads CASSLLSGDGYTF. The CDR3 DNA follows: TGTGCCAGTTCCCTACTATCAGGGGACGGCTACACCTTC.

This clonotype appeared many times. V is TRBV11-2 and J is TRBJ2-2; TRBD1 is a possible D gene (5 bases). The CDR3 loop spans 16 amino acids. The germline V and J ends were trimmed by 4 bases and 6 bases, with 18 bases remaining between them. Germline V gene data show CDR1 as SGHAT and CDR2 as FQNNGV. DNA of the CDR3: TGTGCCAGCAGCTCCGTAGGTGGTAGGGGCGCCGGGGAGCTGTTTTTT. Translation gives CASSSVGGRGAGELFF.

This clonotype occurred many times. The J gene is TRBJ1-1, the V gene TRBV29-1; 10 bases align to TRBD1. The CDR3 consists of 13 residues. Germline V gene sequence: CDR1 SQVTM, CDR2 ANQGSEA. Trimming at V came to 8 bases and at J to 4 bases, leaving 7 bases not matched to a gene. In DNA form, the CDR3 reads TGCAGCTTGGGACAGGGGATTGGCACTGAAGCTTTCTTT. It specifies CSLGQGIGTEAFF.

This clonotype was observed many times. Here the CDR3 DNA reads TGTGCCAGCAACCGACTAGCGGGAGGTACAGATACGCAGTATTTT. Protein product: CASNRLAGGTDTQYF. V gene TRBV2 combines with J gene TRBJ2-3, with 13 bases fitting TRBD2. Germline CDR1 and CDR2: SNHLY and FYNNEI. Losses at the gene ends were 7 bases for V and 3 bases for J; bases not matched to a gene: 4. CDR3 length equals 15 residues.

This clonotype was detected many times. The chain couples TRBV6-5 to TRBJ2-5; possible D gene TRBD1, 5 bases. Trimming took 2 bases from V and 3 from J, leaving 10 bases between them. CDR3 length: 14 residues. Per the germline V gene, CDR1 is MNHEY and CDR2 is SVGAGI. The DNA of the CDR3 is TGTGCCAGCAGTTACCCGGGCAGGGAAGAGACCCAGTACTTC. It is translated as CASSYPGREETQYF.

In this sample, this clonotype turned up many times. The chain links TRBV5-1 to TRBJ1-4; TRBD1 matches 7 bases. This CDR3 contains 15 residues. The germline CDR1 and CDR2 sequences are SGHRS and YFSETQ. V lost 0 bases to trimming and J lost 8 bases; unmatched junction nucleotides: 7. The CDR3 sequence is CASSLEVTDREKLFF. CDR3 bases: TGCGCCAGCAGCTTGGAGGTGACGGACAGGGAAAAACTGTTTTTT. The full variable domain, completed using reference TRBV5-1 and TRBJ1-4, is KAGVTQTPRYLIKTRGQQVTLSCSPISGHRSVSWYQQTPGQGLQFLFEYFSETQRNKGNFPGRFSGRQFSNSRSEMNVSTLELGDSALYLCASSLEVTDREKLFFGSGTQLSVL.

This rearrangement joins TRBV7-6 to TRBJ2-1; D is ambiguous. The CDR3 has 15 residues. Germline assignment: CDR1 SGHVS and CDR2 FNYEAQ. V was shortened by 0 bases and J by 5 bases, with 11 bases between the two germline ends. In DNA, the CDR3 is TGTGCCAGCAGCTTAGCCTTGGTGGAAGACAATGAGCAGTTCTTC. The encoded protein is CASSLALVEDNEQFF.

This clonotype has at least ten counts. CDR3 residues: CASSPPYYEQYF. CDR3 bases: TGTGCCAGCAGTCCCCCCTACTACGAGCAGTACTTC. This chain uses TRBV28 with TRBJ2-7; D gene ambiguous. This CDR3 has 12 residues. The V and J ends lost 5 bases and 3 bases respectively, with 8 bases between them. Germline V lookup: CDR1 MDHEN, CDR2 SYDVKM.

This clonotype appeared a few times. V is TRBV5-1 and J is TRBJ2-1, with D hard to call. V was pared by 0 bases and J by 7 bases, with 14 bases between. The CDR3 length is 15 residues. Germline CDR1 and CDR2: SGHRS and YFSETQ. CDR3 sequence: CASSLGASSTNEQFF. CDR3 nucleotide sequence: TGCGCCAGCAGCTTGGGGGCTAGTAGTACGAATGAGCAGTTCTTC.

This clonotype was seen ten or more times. The CDR3 loop is CASKEGRGGEKLFF. CDR3 sequence (DNA): TGTGCCAGCAAAGAAGGTCGGGGCGGTGAAAAACTGTTTTTT. J is TRBJ1-4 and V is TRBV2, with D perhaps TRBD1 (5 bases). Germline CDR1 reads SNHLY; CDR2 reads FYNNEI. Trimming shortened V by 7 bases and J by 7 bases, and 16 bases separated the two germline ends. This CDR3 is built from 14 residues.

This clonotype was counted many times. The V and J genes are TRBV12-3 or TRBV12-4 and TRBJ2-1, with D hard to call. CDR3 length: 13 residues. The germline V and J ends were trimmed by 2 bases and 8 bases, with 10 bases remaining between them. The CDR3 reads CASSLSVGDEQFF. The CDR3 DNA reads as TGTGCCAGCAGTTTATCCGTCGGCGATGAGCAGTTCTTC.

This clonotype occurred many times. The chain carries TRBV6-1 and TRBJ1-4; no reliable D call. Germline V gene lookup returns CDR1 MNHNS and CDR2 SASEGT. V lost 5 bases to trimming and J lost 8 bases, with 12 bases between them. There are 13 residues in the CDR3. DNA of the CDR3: TGTGCCAGCAGTTTAAGGACGGAGGAAAAACTGTTTTTT. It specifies CASSLRTEEKLFF.

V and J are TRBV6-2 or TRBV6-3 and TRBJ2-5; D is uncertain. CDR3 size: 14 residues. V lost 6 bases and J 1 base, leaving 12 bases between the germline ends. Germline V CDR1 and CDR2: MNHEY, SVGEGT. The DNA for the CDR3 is TGTGCCAGCAGGACTCCACCAAGCCAAGAGACCCAGTACTTC. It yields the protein CASRTPPSQETQYF.

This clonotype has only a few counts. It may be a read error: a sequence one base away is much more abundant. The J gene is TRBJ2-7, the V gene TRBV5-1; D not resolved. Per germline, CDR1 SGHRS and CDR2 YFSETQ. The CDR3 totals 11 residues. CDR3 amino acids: CASSWTYEQYF. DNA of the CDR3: TGTGCCAGCAGCTGGACCTACGAGCAGTACTTC.

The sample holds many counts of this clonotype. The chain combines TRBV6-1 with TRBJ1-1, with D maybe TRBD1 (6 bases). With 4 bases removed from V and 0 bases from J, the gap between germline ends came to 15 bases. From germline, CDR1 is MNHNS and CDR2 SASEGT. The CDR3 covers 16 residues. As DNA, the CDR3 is TGTGCCAGCAGTGGTAAAGGGGGTGACTTGAACACTGAAGCTTTCTTT. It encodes CASSGKGGDLNTEAFF.

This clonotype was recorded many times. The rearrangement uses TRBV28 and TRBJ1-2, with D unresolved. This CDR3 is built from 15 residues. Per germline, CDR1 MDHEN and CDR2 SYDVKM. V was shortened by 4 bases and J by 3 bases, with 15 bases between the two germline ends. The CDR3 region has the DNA TGTGCCAGCAGTTCCCTTGGTCCCAGAGACTATGGCTACACCTTC. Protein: CASSSLGPRDYGYTF.

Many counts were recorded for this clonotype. The CDR3 sequence is CASSLFQRISTDTQYF. DNA for the CDR3: TGCGCCAGCAGCTTGTTCCAGCGGATTAGCACAGATACGCAGTATTTT. J is TRBJ2-3 and V is TRBV5-1; a weak D match, TRBD2 (5 bases). Germline CDR1 and CDR2: SGHRS and YFSETQ. The V gene lost 1 base and the J gene lost 0 bases, with 12 bases spanning the gap. The CDR3 totals 16 residues.